The rows below give T cell receptor beta chains drawn from one sample of a study of control samples from healthy donors and cancer patients. Libraries were prepared by immunoSEQ multiplex PCR; TCRdb keeps only in-frame clonotypes and omits some of them. The repertoire has about 130,000 clones, roughly 95% of them found once; the top ten carry roughly 4%. The source material was blood. The receptor source for this set is a man under 40 in good health. The CDR3 runs from the conserved cysteine through the conserved F or W. A D gene is named only where the DNA matches it firmly. Rows give clone size only sometimes, using once, few, many, or a class for an expanded clone.

d_gene,abundance,j_gene,v_gene,CDR3aa,CDR3nt
TRBD1,-,TRBJ2-7,TRBV6-2/TRBV6-3,CASSYSQTGVTYEQYF,TGTGCCAGCAGTTACTCGCAGACAGGGGTTACCTACGAGCAGTACTTC
-,-,TRBJ1-2,TRBV27,CASSLGFNYGYTF,TGTGCCAGCAGTTTGGGGTTCAACTATGGCTACACCTTC
-,-,TRBJ2-1,TRBV6-2/TRBV6-3,CASSAGVGEQFF,TGTGCCAGCAGTGCAGGGGTGGGTGAGCAGTTCTTC
-,-,TRBJ2-7,TRBV5-4,CASSFSPLYEQYF,TGTGCCAGCAGCTTTTCCCCCCTCTACGAGCAGTACTTC
-,-,TRBJ2-1,TRBV9,CASSVGINEQFF,TGTGCCAGCAGCGTGGGGATCAATGAGCAGTTCTTC
-,once,TRBJ2-7,TRBV6-2/TRBV6-3,CASSYTGHEQYF,TGTGCCAGCAGTTACACCGGACACGAGCAGTACTTC
-,-,TRBJ2-7,TRBV2,CASSERDRAYEQYF,TGTGCCAGCAGTGAGAGGGATAGGGCCTACGAGCAGTACTTC
-,-,TRBJ2-1,TRBV19,CASNQGGGYNEQFF,TGTGCCAGCAATCAGGGCGGCGGATACAATGAGCAGTTCTTC
TRBD1,-,TRBJ2-1,TRBV5-6,CASSFDRVSYNEQFF,TGTGCCAGCAGCTTCGACAGGGTGAGCTACAATGAGCAGTTCTTC
TRBD2,-,TRBJ2-5,TRBV5-4,CASSSGLAYEETQYF,TGTGCCAGCAGCTCGGGACTAGCGTATGAAGAGACCCAGTACTTC
TRBD2,-,TRBJ2-3,TRBV20-1,CSASSGANTDTQYF,TGCAGTGCTAGTAGCGGGGCGAACACAGATACGCAGTATTTT
-,-,TRBJ2-2,TRBV11-2,CASSPTRANTGELFF,TGTGCCAGCAGCCCGACTAGGGCGAACACCGGGGAGCTGTTTTTT
-,-,TRBJ2-5,TRBV6-5,CASRGLARETQYF,TGTGCCAGCAGGGGGCTAGCGAGAGAGACCCAGTACTTC
-,-,TRBJ2-5,TRBV7-3,CASSLEGPETQYF,TGTGCCAGCAGCTTAGAGGGCCCAGAGACCCAGTACTTC
-,once,TRBJ2-7,TRBV6-5,CASSRTDYEQYF,TGTGCCAGCTCCAGGACAGACTACGAGCAGTACTTC
TRBD1,-,TRBJ1-1,TRBV10-1,CASSESFGDRVNTEAFF,TGCGCCAGCAGTGAGTCGTTTGGAGACAGGGTAAACACTGAAGCTTTCTTT
TRBD2,-,TRBJ2-3,TRBV4-1,CASTVAGGTDTQYF,TGCGCCAGCACCGTAGCGGGGGGCACAGATACGCAGTATTTT
-,-,TRBJ2-7,TRBV9,CASSEGTGFSSYEQYF,TGTGCCAGCAGCGAGGGCACCGGGTTTAGCTCCTACGAGCAGTACTTC
-,-,TRBJ1-1,TRBV19,CASSAGANTEAFF,TGTGCCAGTAGTGCAGGGGCGAACACTGAAGCTTTCTTT
-,-,TRBJ1-4,TRBV7-2,CASSLAGVRSEKLFF,TGTGCCAGCAGCTTAGCAGGAGTGAGGAGTGAAAAACTGTTTTTT
-,-,TRBJ2-2,TRBV11-2,CASSLAAGNTGELFF,TGTGCCAGCAGCTTAGCAGCGGGTAACACCGGGGAGCTGTTTTTT
-,-,TRBJ1-5,TRBV28,CASSLYLGQTNQPQHF,TGTGCCAGCAGTTTATATCTCGGACAGACCAATCAGCCCCAGCATTTT
-,-,TRBJ2-2,TRBV11-2,CASSLQAGNTGELFF,TGTGCCAGCAGCTTACAGGCAGGGAACACCGGGGAGCTGTTTTTT
-,once,TRBJ1-3,TRBV4-1,CASSLTGYSGNTIYF,TGCGCCAGCAGCCTTACAGGGTACTCTGGAAACACCATATATTTT
-,-,TRBJ2-3,TRBV4-1,CASSQVGGLSTDTQYF,TGCGCCAGCAGCCAAGTTGGAGGGCTTAGCACAGATACGCAGTATTTT
-,-,TRBJ2-5,TRBV2,CASSEWVETQYF,TGTGCCAGCAGTGAGTGGGTAGAGACCCAGTACTTC
-,-,TRBJ2-5,TRBV19,CASSARSGETQYF,TGTGCCAGTAGTGCCCGGAGCGGAGAGACCCAGTACTTC
TRBD2,-,TRBJ2-7,TRBV5-1,CASSYDWVAGSYEQYF,TGCGCCAGCAGCTATGACTGGGTAGCGGGGAGCTACGAGCAGTACTTC
TRBD2,-,TRBJ2-3,TRBV27,CASSPGLAGGTQYF,TGTGCCAGCAGCCCGGGACTAGCGGGGGGAACGCAGTATTTT
-,-,TRBJ1-6,TRBV5-1,CASSFEGGGSPLHF,TGCGCCAGCAGCTTTGAGGGGGGGGGTTCACCCCTCCACTTT
-,-,TRBJ2-3,TRBV3-1/TRBV3-2,CASSKRGPDTQYF,TGTGCCAGTTCTAAAAGGGGTCCAGATACGCAGTATTTT
-,once,TRBJ2-1,TRBV4-1,CASSQQIDRGNEQFF,TGCGCCAGCAGCCAACAAATCGACCGAGGGAATGAGCAGTTCTTC
TRBD1,-,TRBJ1-1,TRBV13,CASSRTGRTEAFF,TGTGCCAGCAGCCGGACAGGACGGACTGAAGCTTTCTTT
-,-,TRBJ1-6,TRBV11-2,CASNPSGMGDSPLHF,TGTGCCAGCAACCCGTCGGGGATGGGTGATTCACCCCTCCACTTT
-,-,TRBJ2-7,TRBV21-1,CASSRAGPEFRYEQYF,TGTGCCAGCAGCAGAGCGGGGCCCGAATTCCGCTACGAGCAGTACTTC
-,few,TRBJ2-5,TRBV27,CASSFRATRRETQYF,TGTGCCAGCAGTTTCCGGGCCACCCGGCGGGAGACCCAGTACTTC
TRBD1,-,TRBJ1-4,TRBV18,CASSRGQVLNEKLFF,TGTGCCAGCTCACGGGGACAGGTCCTTAATGAAAAACTGTTTTTT
-,-,TRBJ2-2,TRBV4-3,CASSQGAGPETGELFF,TGCGCCAGCAGCCAAGGGGCAGGGCCCGAGACCGGGGAGCTGTTTTTT
-,-,TRBJ2-5,TRBV6-2/TRBV6-3,CASSPGLFKGQETQYF,TGTGCCAGCAGTCCGGGACTCTTCAAGGGCCAAGAGACCCAGTACTTC
-,-,TRBJ2-5,TRBV30,CAWGQQETQYF,TGTGCCTGGGGACAGCAAGAGACCCAGTACTTC
-,-,TRBJ1-2,TRBV10-3,CAISETIQGGNYGYTF,TGTGCCATCAGTGAGACGATTCAGGGTGGGAACTATGGCTACACCTTC
TRBD1,-,TRBJ1-2,TRBV30,CAWSVTGQGSGYTF,TGTGCCTGGAGTGTCACGGGACAGGGTTCTGGCTACACCTTC